This T cell receptor beta chain was recovered during a study of blood T cell repertoires in COVID-19. Germline lookup yields CDR1 SGHRS and CDR2 YFSETQ. Trimming cost V 1 base and J 3 bases; bases outside gene matches: 8. The CDR3 consists of 16 residues. Sequenced by immunoSEQ multiplex PCR; TCRdb stores in-frame clones only, minus some. The data contain hundreds of thousands of clones, more than 75% of them singletons. Sequencing was done on a sample of peripheral blood. The chain employs TRBV5-1 and TRBJ2-5; 8 bases match TRBD1. The sequence derives from a middle-aged woman who had recovered from COVID-19. The CDR3 DNA follows: TGCGCCAGCAGCTTGTTCCCCCAGGACAGGGAAGAGACCCAGTACTTC. Its protein product is CASSLFPQDREETQYF.